Shown below are 21 T cell receptor beta chains from a single sample sequenced in a study of blood T cells in healthy people across ages. Sample-barcoded 5' priming and a J-beta primer mix drove a second PCR of 7 to 11 cycles. A single record per CDR3 protein comes from TCRdb applying MiXCR to the 5' RACE reads. The data show hundreds of thousands of distinct CDR3 sequences, around 48% seen once. The sequencing sample was made of blood. These receptors all stem from a woman aged 60-70 years in good health.

In its sample, this clonotype was seen a few times. DNA of the CDR3: TGTGCCAGCAGTTACTGGGGCACCGAGCGGGAAGAGCAGTTCTTC. Its translation: CASSYWGTEREEQFF. V gene TRBV6-2 or TRBV6-3 combines with J gene TRBJ2-1; 7 bases align to TRBD2. Per the germline V gene, CDR1 is MNHEY and CDR2 is SVGEGT. This CDR3 is built from 15 residues. The ends lost 1 base at V and 10 bases at J; junction bases unmatched: 10.

The genes are TRBV28 and TRBJ1-4, with D perhaps matching TRBD1 (5 bases). The CDR3 spans 13 residues. Germline V CDR1 and CDR2: MDHEN, SYDVKM. The CDR3 sequence is CAVSPGPGEKLFF. Here the CDR3 DNA reads TGTGCGGTGAGCCCGGGACCGGGTGAAAAACTGTTTTTT.

The rearrangement links TRBV7-3 to TRBJ1-2, with 8 bases identical to TRBD1. Germline V gene data show CDR1 as SGHTA and CDR2 as FQGTGA. This CDR3 is built from 15 residues. Trimming cost V 5 bases and J 7 bases; bases outside gene matches: 12. CDR3 region: CASSLDRVSTSGYTF. The DNA for the CDR3 is TGTGCCAGCAGCCTGGACAGGGTCTCCACTTCTGGCTACACCTTC.

The chain recombines TRBV6-6 with TRBJ2-1; TRBD1 aligns across 7 bases. V was pared by 6 bases and J by 6 bases, with 5 bases of the junction left unmatched. The CDR3 sequence is 13 residues long. CDR1 MNHNY and CDR2 SVGAGI come from the germline V gene (reference sequence). The CDR3 region has the DNA TGTGCCAGCAGACGCGACAGGGTCAATGAGCAGTTCTTC. Amino acids: CASRRDRVNEQFF.

The chain has TRBV18 and TRBJ2-5; the match to TRBD1 covers 9 bases. Trimming removed 4 bases from V and 6 bases from J; junction bases left unmatched: 6. The CDR3 sequence is 14 residues long. The germline V gene encodes CDR1 KGHSH and CDR2 LQKENI. The CDR3 is CASSQQGAEKTQYF. CDR3 DNA: TGTGCCAGCTCACAACAGGGGGCGGAAAAGACCCAGTACTTC.

The V gene is TRBV20-1, the J gene TRBJ2-2, with a possible D match to TRBD2 (5 bases). The CDR3 is made up of 14 amino acids. V was pared by 6 bases and J by 4 bases, with 15 bases between. CDR1 and CDR2 from the germline V gene are DFQATT and SNEGSKA (reference sequence). CDR3: CSAVAPRGTGELFF. In nucleotides, the CDR3 is TGCAGTGCCGTAGCCCCACGGGGCACCGGGGAGCTGTTTTTT.

V usage is TRBV7-6 and J usage is TRBJ2-3; 8 nucleotides match TRBD1. The V gene's germline CDR1 is SGHVS and CDR2 FNYEAQ. With V trimmed by 2 bases and J by 3 bases, 4 bases remained unmatched. The CDR3 is 15 residues long. In DNA form, the CDR3 reads TGTGCCAGCAGCTTACAGGGGGCGTTAACAGATACGCAGTATTTT. Residues: CASSLQGALTDTQYF.

The V call is TRBV20-1, the J call TRBJ1-1; 7 bases map to TRBD1. CDR3 length: 14 residues. In germline, CDR1 is DFQATT, CDR2 SNEGSKA (reference sequence). V dropped 3 bases and J dropped 3; count of bases not matched to a gene: 7. CDR3 in DNA: TGCAGTGCTAGGGCCGGGACAGAGTACACTGAAGCTTTCTTT. Translating it yields CSARAGTEYTEAFF.

This chain links TRBV7-2 with TRBJ2-4; 10 bases are shared with TRBD2. V was pared by 1 base and J by 6 bases, with 9 bases of the junction left unmatched. The CDR3 consists of 17 residues. From germline, CDR1 is SGHTA and CDR2 FQGNSA. The CDR3, as DNA: TGTGCCAGCAGCTTAGAGGGTAGCGGGGGGAATTTAAACATTCAGTACTTC. Protein product: CASSLEGSGGNLNIQYF.

This clonotype was seen a handful of times. The V and J genes are TRBV5-6 and TRBJ2-5; 10 positions agree with TRBD2. Germline CDR1 SGHDT, CDR2 YYEEEE. CDR3 length equals 15 residues. V gave up 0 bases and J gave up 11 bases; unmatched junction bases: 10. The CDR3 nucleotides read TGTGCCAGCAGCTTGGTAGCGGGAGGTCCCGGGCGGCAGTACTTC. Amino acids: CASSLVAGGPGRQYF.

This clonotype was found a few times. The gene calls are TRBV18 and TRBJ2-5; D unclear. This CDR3 region has 13 residues. Germline assignment: CDR1 KGHSH and CDR2 LQKENI. The V end was cut by 1 base, the J end by 5 bases, with 8 bases between. DNA for the CDR3: TGTGCCAGCTCACCACAGGGAACGGAGACCCAGTACTTC. The encoded protein is CASSPQGTETQYF. The full variable domain, with the rest looked up from reference TRBV18 and TRBJ2-5, is NAGVMQNPRHLVRRRGQEARLRCSPMKGHSHVYWYRQLPEEGLKFMVYLQKENIIDESGMPKERFSAEFPKEGPSILRIQQVVRGDSAAYFCASSPQGTETQYFGPGTRLLVL.

This clonotype has only a few counts. The CDR3 spells CATSRGADYEQYF. The CDR3 coding sequence is TGTGCCACCAGTAGAGGGGCGGACTACGAGCAGTACTTC. This chain links TRBV24-1 with TRBJ2-7, with D perhaps being TRBD1 or TRBD2 (5 bases each). V was cut by 6 bases and J by 3 bases, with 11 bases left in between. Germline lookup yields CDR1 KGHDR and CDR2 SFDVKD. CDR3 length: 13 amino acids.

The genes are TRBV19 and TRBJ2-4; a weak D match, TRBD2 (7 bases). The last part of the DNA fits TRBJ2-7 better; the J call may be wrong. The CDR3 has 15 residues. Per the germline V gene, CDR1 is LNHDA and CDR2 is SQIVND (reference sequence). The CDR3: CASSPTGSGSYEQYF. The CDR3 DNA sequence: TGTGCCAGTAGTCCGACAGGTAGCGGGTCCTACGAGCAGTACTTC.

V is TRBV15 and J is TRBJ2-5, with D perhaps assigned TRBD1 or TRBD2 (6 bases each). Germline V gene sequence: CDR1 LNHNV, CDR2 YYDKDF (reference sequence). Between the trimmed V and J ends, which lost 2 bases and 5 bases, there was a span of 15 bases. This CDR3 is built from 15 residues. The CDR3 sequence is CATSRIRGQVETQYF. The CDR3 DNA reads as TGTGCCACCAGCAGAATCCGGGGGCAGGTGGAGACCCAGTACTTC.

The chain is built from TRBV14 and TRBJ2-5, with D hard to call. V dropped 4 bases and J dropped 5 bases, with 11 bases sitting between them. The CDR3 is made up of 13 amino acids. Germline CDR1 SGHDN, CDR2 FVKESK. DNA for the CDR3: TGTGCCAGCAGCCGAGCAGACGGGGAGACCCAGTACTTC. Protein sequence: CASSRADGETQYF.

This clonotype was seen just once. The rearrangement uses TRBV30 and TRBJ2-1, with 9 bases matching TRBD2. The CDR3 covers 17 residues. Trimming cost V 1 base and J 2 bases; bases outside gene matches: 9. Germline V CDR1 and CDR2: GTSNPN, SVGIG (reference sequence). The CDR3 reads CAWSGGSGGLAYNEQFF. CDR3 sequence (DNA): TGTGCCTGGAGTGGGGGTAGCGGGGGTCTAGCCTACAATGAGCAGTTCTTC.

V and J are TRBV28 and TRBJ2-3, with TRBD2 matching 7 bases. The V gene end was trimmed by 7 bases and the J gene end by 6 bases; junction bases not matched to a gene: 7. The germline V gene encodes CDR1 MDHEN and CDR2 SYDVKM. The CDR3 consists of 13 residues. The CDR3 DNA is TGTGCCAGCATGGGCGGGAGAATCGATACGCAGTATTTT. Encoded protein: CASMGGRIDTQYF.

This clonotype has more than one count but fewer than ten. The chain has TRBV28 and TRBJ2-7, with TRBD1 as a possible D gene (6 bases). Germline CDR1 reads MDHEN; CDR2 reads SYDVKM. The CDR3 runs to 14 residues. Trimming removed 4 bases at V and 2 bases at J, with 12 bases between. The DNA of the CDR3 is TGTGCCAGCAGTTCCGACAGGACAACCTACGAGCAGTACTTC. Its translation is CASSSDRTTYEQYF.

The genes are TRBV24-1 and TRBJ2-3; D possibly corresponds to TRBD2 (6 bases). V lost 5 bases and J 2 bases, leaving 13 bases between the germline ends. The germline gives CDR1 KGHDR, CDR2 SFDVKD. The CDR3 extends over 15 amino acids. In nucleotides, the CDR3 is TGTGCCACCAGTGCCCCAGGGAGGAACACAGATACGCAGTATTTT. This sequence encodes CATSAPGRNTDTQYF.

This clonotype was counted between two and nine times. V gene TRBV4-3 combines with J gene TRBJ2-1; 7 positions agree with TRBD2. The CDR3 extends over 17 amino acids. The junction had 13 bases not matched to a gene; V was cut back by 4 bases and J by 4 bases. Germline V lookup: CDR1 LGHNA, CDR2 YSLEER. CDR3 protein: CASSRASGAELYNEQFF. The CDR3 nucleotides read TGCGCCAGCAGCCGGGCGAGCGGGGCGGAACTTTACAATGAGCAGTTCTTC.

CDR3 bases: TGTGCCAGCAGCTCATGGACAGGGGGAGGTGAGCAGTTCTTC. Translating it yields CASSSWTGGGEQFF. The gene calls are TRBV7-9 and TRBJ2-1; 10 nucleotides match TRBD1. V lost 4 bases to trimming and J lost 9 bases; unmatched junction nucleotides: 6. The length of the CDR3 is 14 residues. Germline V gene lookup returns CDR1 SEHNR and CDR2 FQNEAQ (reference sequence).